What follows are 17 T cell receptor beta chains derived from one specimen sequenced in a study of T cell clonality in common variable immunodeficiency. Profiled with immunoSEQ multiplex PCR; TCRdb holds only in-frame clones, not every one. The sample has 80,000 or so clones, none seen only once. The specimen was peripheral blood mononuclear cells. The receptor set was obtained from a person between 18 and 75 years old in good health.

Many counts were recorded for this clone. The CDR3 is cut off 3 residues early in the read; its end comes from the germline J gene. The genes are TRBV30 and TRBJ2-7; D is ambiguous. The germline V and J ends were trimmed by 0 bases and 3 bases, with 6 bases remaining between them. The length of the CDR3 is 12 residues. Looked up from germline, CDR1 is GTSNPN and CDR2 is SVGIG (reference sequence). The part of the CDR3 DNA that was read is TGTGCCTGGAGTGTAGCATACTACGAG. This gives the protein CAWSVAYYE. The complete CDR3 protein is CAWSVAYYEQYF.

This clone showed up many times. Read data end 3 residues before the CDR3 end; the end is taken from the germline J gene. The chain has TRBV7-9 and TRBJ1-2; 7 nucleotides agree with TRBD1. CDR1 is SEHNR, CDR2 FQNEAQ, per germline (reference sequence). The CDR3 is 14 amino acids. Trimming at V came to 4 bases and at J to 3 bases, leaving 5 bases not matched to a gene. The part of the CDR3 DNA that was read is TGTGCCAGCAGCTCCGGACAGGCCTACTATGGC. Translated: CASSSGQAYYG. The full CDR3 protein reads CASSSGQAYYGYTF. Full variable domain (outside the CDR3, taken from reference TRBV7-9 and TRBJ1-2): DTGVSQNPRHKITKRGQNVTFRCDPISEHNRLYWYRQTLGQGPEFLTYFQNEAQLEKSRLLSDRFSAERPKGSFSTLEIQRTEQGDSAMYLCASSSGQAYYGYTFGSGTRLTVV.

This clone occurred many times. The read falls 3 residues short of the CDR3 end, and the missing part is taken from the germline J gene. The chain is built from TRBV29-1 and TRBJ1-5; 7 bases are shared with TRBD1. The ends lost 1 base at V and 0 bases at J; junction bases unmatched: 9. CDR3 length: 17 residues. CDR1 and CDR2 from the germline V gene are SQVTM and ANQGSEA. The CDR3 bases that were read are TGCAGCGTTGAAGGCCGCCGGGACAGCAATAGCAATCAGCCC. It is translated as CSVEGRRDSNSNQP. The whole CDR3 reads CSVEGRRDSNSNQPQHF.

Notes on this clone: The CDR3 end is not reached by the read, which stops 3 residues before it; the germline J gene fills it in. The V and J genes are TRBV5-1 and TRBJ2-5, with TRBD2 matching over 10 bases. The CDR3 loop spans 14 amino acids. Germline-derived CDR1 and CDR2 are SGHRS and YFSETQ. Germline trimming cut 4 bases from V and 2 bases from J; bases unmatched to any gene: 2. The CDR3 loop is CASSVTSGQETQYF. Incomplete CDR3 DNA: TGCGCCAGCAGCGTGACTAGCGGGCAAGAGACC.

This clone was seen ten or more times. The sequenced fragment ends 3 residues before the CDR3 boundary, so the rest is inferred from the germline J gene. This sequence joins TRBV5-1 and TRBJ2-1; 13 bases match TRBD2. This CDR3 contains 18 residues. V was pared by 4 bases and J by 0 bases, with 7 bases of the junction left unmatched. The germline CDR1 and CDR2 sequences are SGHRS and YFSETQ. This chain's CDR3 is CASSLGLAGAPSYNEQFF. The sequenced CDR3 bases are TGCGCCAGCAGCCTTGGACTAGCGGGAGCCCCCTCCTACAATGAG.

This clone was detected ten times or more. A junction end diverges from the germline sequence, so it may reflect a read error. The read ends 3 residues before the CDR3 terminus; that terminus is restored from the germline J gene. The chain has TRBV4-2 and TRBJ2-5; 7 bases align to TRBD2. There are 15 residues in the CDR3. Germline CDR1 is LGHNA and CDR2 is YNFKEQ. CDR3: CASSQSLGGEETQYF. The CDR3 bases that were read are TGCGCCAGCAGCCAAAGCCTGGGGGGGGAAGAGACC.

This clone was seen many times. The read terminates 3 residues before the CDR3 end, so the remaining end is supplied by the germline J gene. This sequence joins TRBV5-1 and TRBJ2-1, with 8 bases fitting TRBD2. V lost 3 bases to trimming and J lost 5 bases; unmatched junction nucleotides: 19. The CDR3 is 19 amino acids. Germline CDR1 and CDR2: SGHRS and YFSETQ. CDR3 bases read: TGCGCCAGCAGCTCGGGTCCGGGACTAGGACCTGATTCGAACAATGAG. Residues: CASSSGPGLGPDSNNE. The entire CDR3 protein is CASSSGPGLGPDSNNEQFF.

The table lists this clone with many counts. The read falls 3 residues short of the CDR3 end, and the missing part is taken from the germline J gene. The V call is TRBV7-3, the J call TRBJ2-1; D uncertain. Trimming left V 5 bases short and J 0 bases short, with 11 bases between. Germline V gene lookup returns CDR1 SGHTA and CDR2 FQGTGA. CDR3 size: 15 residues. This chain's CDR3 is CASSPQQSSYNEQFF. The sequenced CDR3 bases are TGTGCCAGCAGCCCGCAACAGAGCTCCTACAATGAG.

As concerns this clone: A much larger clone differs from this one at a single base, so this may be a read error. The CDR3 goes on 3 residues after the read ends, and that part is filled in from the germline J gene. The genes are TRBV18 and TRBJ1-5, with D maybe TRBD1 (5 bases). The CDR3 length is 15 residues. Trimming took off 6 bases at V and 8 bases at J, with 20 bases between the two ends. The germline V gene has CDR1 KGHSH and CDR2 LQKENI. This CDR3 is CASSPPRAGQEPQHF. The DNA read from the CDR3 is TGTGCCAGCTCTCCCCCTCGAGCGGGGCAAGAGCCC.

Turning to this clone: The read terminates 3 residues before the CDR3 end, so the remaining end is supplied by the germline J gene. The genes are TRBV7-9 and TRBJ2-7; D gene uncertain. V was trimmed by 1 base and J by 4 bases, leaving 5 bases between them. The V gene's germline CDR1 is SEHNR and CDR2 FQNEAQ (reference sequence). This CDR3 comprises 12 residues. The sequenced part of the CDR3 DNA is TGTGCCAGCAGCTTAGTAGATTACGAG. It specifies CASSLVDYE. The entire CDR3 is CASSLVDYEQYF.

This clone was detected many times. The read terminates 3 residues ahead of where the CDR3 ends, so the germline J gene completes it. This chain joins TRBV5-4 and TRBJ2-2; 7 bases are shared with TRBD1. The CDR3 is 15 amino acids. The V gene's germline CDR1 is SGHNT and CDR2 YYREEE (reference sequence). The V and J ends lost 4 bases and 6 bases, in that order; junction bases with no gene match: 9. The CDR3 sequence: CASSPGQTRPGELFF. The sequenced CDR3 bases are TGTGCCAGCAGCCCGGGACAGACGAGACCCGGGGAG.

This clone has ten or more counts. Read coverage stops 3 residues before the CDR3 terminus; the germline J gene supplies the remainder. The genes are TRBV12-3 or TRBV12-4 and TRBJ2-5; D is ambiguous. The V end lost 7 bases, the J end lost 4 bases, and 10 bases lay between the germline ends. The length of the CDR3 is 12 residues. CDR3 loop: CASTRQGETQYF. The CDR3 DNA, read in part, is TGTGCCAGCACCCGCCAAGGAGAGACC.

This clone was picked up many times. The read finishes 3 residues shy of the CDR3 end, and the germline J gene is used to complete it. J is TRBJ2-2 and V is TRBV6-2 or TRBV6-3; 11 bases map to TRBD2. Germline V gene lookup returns CDR1 MNHEY and CDR2 SVGEGT. The CDR3 is 16 residues long. V gave up 2 bases and J gave up 4 bases; unmatched junction bases: 3. The CDR3 DNA, read in part, is TGTGCCAGCAGTTACGCGCTAGCGGGAGGCACCGGGGAG. This gives the protein CASSYALAGGTGE. In full, the CDR3 reads CASSYALAGGTGELFF.

This clone was seen at least ten times. The sequenced fragment ends 3 residues before the CDR3 boundary, so the rest is inferred from the germline J gene. The chain joins TRBV2 to TRBJ2-1; D call uncertain. The germline gives CDR1 SNHLY, CDR2 FYNNEI. V lost 7 bases and J lost 4, with 14 bases in between. The CDR3 is made up of 14 amino acids. The CDR3 DNA, read in part, is TGTGCCAGCACGGTCGCTAGAGGATACAATGAG. Translation gives CASTVARGYNE. The complete CDR3 sequence is CASTVARGYNEQFF.

This clone was counted many times. The read halts 3 residues ahead of the CDR3 end, with the missing end drawn from the germline J gene. V gene TRBV20-1 combines with J gene TRBJ2-5, with TRBD2 matching 9 bases. The V and J ends lost 4 bases and 3 bases, in that order; junction bases with no gene match: 6. Germline CDR1 DFQATT, CDR2 SNEGSKA (reference sequence). CDR3 length: 14 amino acids. The CDR3 DNA, read in part, is TGCAGTGCTACCCTCTTAGCGGGAGAAGAGACC. Its translation is CSATLLAGEET. The whole CDR3 protein reads CSATLLAGEETQYF.

This clone was seen many times. The DNA ends 3 residues before the CDR3 does, and the rest of the CDR3 is filled in from the germline J gene. The chain recombines TRBV19 with TRBJ1-2; D is ambiguous. The CDR3 is 11 amino acids. Germline values: CDR1 LNHDA, CDR2 SQIVND (reference sequence). CDR3 bases read: TGTGCCAGTAGTATCAGAGGGGGC. Protein product: CASSIRGG. The CDR3 in its entirety is CASSIRGGYTF.

This clone was recorded at least ten times. The read ends 3 residues shy of where the CDR3 ends; the end is completed using the germline J gene. The chain employs TRBV19 and TRBJ1-2; 9 bases match TRBD1. The J segment lost 7 bases and the V segment lost 6 bases, leaving 9 bases of the junction unmatched. CDR3 size: 14 residues. Germline CDR1 is LNHDA and CDR2 is SQIVND (reference sequence). The sequenced CDR3 bases are TGTGCCAGTAGCATCCGGGACAGGGATAGTGGC. This translates into CASSIRDRDSG. The complete CDR3 sequence is CASSIRDRDSGYTF.